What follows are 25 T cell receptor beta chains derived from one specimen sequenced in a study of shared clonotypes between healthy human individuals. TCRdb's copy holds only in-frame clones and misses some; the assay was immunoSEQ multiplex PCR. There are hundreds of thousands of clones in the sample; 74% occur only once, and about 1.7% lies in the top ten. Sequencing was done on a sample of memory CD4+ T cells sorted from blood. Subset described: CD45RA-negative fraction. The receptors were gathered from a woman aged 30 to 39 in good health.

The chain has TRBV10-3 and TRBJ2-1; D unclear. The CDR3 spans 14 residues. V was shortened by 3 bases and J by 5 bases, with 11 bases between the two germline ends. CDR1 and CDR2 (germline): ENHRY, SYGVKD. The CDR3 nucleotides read TGTGCCATCAGTGATGCTAGGGCACACAATGAGCAGTTCTTC. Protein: CAISDARAHNEQFF.

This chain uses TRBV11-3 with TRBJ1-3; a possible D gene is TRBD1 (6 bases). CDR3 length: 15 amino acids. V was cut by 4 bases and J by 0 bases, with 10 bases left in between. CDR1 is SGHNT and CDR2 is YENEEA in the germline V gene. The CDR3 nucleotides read TGTGCCAGCAGCTCCGGGACATACTCTGGAAACACCATATATTTT. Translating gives CASSSGTYSGNTIYF.

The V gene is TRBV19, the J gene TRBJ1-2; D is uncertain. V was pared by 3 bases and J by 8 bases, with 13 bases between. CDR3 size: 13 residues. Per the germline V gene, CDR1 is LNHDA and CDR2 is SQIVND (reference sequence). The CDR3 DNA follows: TGTGCCAGTAGTATTTGGAGTCGGGAAGGCTACACCTTC. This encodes CASSIWSREGYTF.

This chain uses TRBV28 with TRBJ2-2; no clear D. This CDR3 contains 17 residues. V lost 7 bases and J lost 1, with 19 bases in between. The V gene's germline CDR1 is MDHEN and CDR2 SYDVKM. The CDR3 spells CASNSGDPALNTGELFF. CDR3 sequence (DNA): TGTGCCAGCAATTCGGGCGACCCAGCCTTGAACACCGGGGAGCTGTTTTTT.

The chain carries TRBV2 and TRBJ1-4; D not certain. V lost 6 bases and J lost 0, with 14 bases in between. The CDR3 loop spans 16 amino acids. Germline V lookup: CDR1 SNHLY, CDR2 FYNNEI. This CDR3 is CASRPRRYTTNEKLFF. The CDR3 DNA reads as TGTGCCAGCAGGCCTAGGAGGTACACAACTAATGAAAAACTGTTTTTT.

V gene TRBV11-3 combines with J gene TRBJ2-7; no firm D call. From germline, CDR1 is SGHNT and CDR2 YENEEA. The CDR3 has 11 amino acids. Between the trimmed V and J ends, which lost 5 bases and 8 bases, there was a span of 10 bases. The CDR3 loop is CASSPSSKQYF. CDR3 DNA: TGTGCCAGCAGCCCGTCCAGCAAGCAGTACTTC.

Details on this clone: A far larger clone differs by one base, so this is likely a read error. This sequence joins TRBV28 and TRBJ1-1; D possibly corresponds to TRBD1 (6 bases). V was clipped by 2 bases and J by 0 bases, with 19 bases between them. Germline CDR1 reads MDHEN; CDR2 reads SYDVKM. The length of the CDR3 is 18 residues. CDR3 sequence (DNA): TGTGCCAGCAGTTTAGGGAGATGGGGCAGGGGAATGAACACTGAAGCTTTCTTT. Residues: CASSLGRWGRGMNTEAFF.

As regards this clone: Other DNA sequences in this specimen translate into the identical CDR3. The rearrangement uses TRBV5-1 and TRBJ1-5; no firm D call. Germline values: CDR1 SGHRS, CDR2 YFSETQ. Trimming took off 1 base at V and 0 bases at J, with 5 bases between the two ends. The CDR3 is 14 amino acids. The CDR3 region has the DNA TGCGCCAGCAGCTTGTCGGGTAGCAATCAGCCCCAGCATTTT. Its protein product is CASSLSGSNQPQHF.

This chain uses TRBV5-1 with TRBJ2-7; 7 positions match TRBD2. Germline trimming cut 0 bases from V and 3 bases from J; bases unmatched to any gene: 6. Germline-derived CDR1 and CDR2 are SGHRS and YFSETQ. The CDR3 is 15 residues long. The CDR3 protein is CASSLGATSNYEQYF. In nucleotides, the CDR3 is TGCGCCAGCAGCTTGGGTGCGACTAGCAACTACGAGCAGTACTTC.

CDR3 DNA sequence: TGTGCCAGCAGTGCTGCATATCGGTCTGGAAACACCATATATTTT. This codes for CASSAAYRSGNTIYF. V is TRBV6-1 and J is TRBJ1-3; the D is unclear. Germline assignment: CDR1 MNHNS and CDR2 SASEGT. Trimming took off 4 bases at V and 1 base at J, with 11 bases between the two ends. This CDR3 comprises 15 residues.

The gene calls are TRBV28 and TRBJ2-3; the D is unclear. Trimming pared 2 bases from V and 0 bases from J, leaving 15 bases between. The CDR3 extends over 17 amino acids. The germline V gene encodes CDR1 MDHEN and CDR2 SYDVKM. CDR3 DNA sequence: TGTGCCAGCAGTTTACAATGGAGCGACACAAGCACAGATACGCAGTATTTT. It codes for CASSLQWSDTSTDTQYF. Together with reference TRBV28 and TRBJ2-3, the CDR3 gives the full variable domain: DVKVTQSSRYLVKRTGEKVFLECVQDMDHENMFWYRQDPGLGLRLIYFSYDVKMKEKGDIPEGYSVSREKKERFSLILESASTNQTSMYLCASSLQWSDTSTDTQYFGPGTRLTVL.

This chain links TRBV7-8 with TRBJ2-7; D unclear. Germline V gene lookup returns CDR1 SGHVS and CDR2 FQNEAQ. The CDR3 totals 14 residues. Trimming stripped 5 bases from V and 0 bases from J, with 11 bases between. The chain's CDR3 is CASSAFVTSYEQYF. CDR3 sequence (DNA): TGTGCCAGCAGCGCGTTCGTCACCTCCTACGAGCAGTACTTC.

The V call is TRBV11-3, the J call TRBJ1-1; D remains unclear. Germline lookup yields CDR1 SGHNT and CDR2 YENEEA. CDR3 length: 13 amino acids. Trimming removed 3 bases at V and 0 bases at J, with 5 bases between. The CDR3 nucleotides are TGTGCCAGCAGCTTTGATCTGAACACTGAAGCTTTCTTT. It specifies CASSFDLNTEAFF. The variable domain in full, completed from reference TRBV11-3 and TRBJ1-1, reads EAGVVQSPRYKIIEKKQPVAFWCNPISGHNTLYWYLQNLGQGPELLIRYENEEAVDDSQLPKDRFSAERLKGVDSTLKIQPAELGDSAVYLCASSFDLNTEAFFGQGTRLTVV.

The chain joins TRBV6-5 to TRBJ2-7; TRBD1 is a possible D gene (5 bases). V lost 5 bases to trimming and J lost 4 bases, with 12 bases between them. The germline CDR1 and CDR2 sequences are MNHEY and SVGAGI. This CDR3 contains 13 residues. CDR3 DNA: TGTGCCAGCAGTCCCCCAGGGTTGTACGAGCAGTACTTC. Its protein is CASSPPGLYEQYF.

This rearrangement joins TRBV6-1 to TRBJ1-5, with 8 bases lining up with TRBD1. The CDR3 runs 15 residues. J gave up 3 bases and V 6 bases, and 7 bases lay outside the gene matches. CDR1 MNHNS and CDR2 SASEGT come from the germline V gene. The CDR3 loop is CASRDMGQVNQPQHF. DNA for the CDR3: TGTGCCAGCAGAGACATGGGACAGGTCAATCAGCCCCAGCATTTT.

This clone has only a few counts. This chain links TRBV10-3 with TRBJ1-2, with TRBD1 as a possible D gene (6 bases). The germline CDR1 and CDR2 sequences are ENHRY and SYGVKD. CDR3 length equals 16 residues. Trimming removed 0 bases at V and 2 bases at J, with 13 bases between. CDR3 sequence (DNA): TGTGCCATCAGTGAGTCGACTCGGGGGGGCAACTATGGCTACACCTTC. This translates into CAISESTRGGNYGYTF.

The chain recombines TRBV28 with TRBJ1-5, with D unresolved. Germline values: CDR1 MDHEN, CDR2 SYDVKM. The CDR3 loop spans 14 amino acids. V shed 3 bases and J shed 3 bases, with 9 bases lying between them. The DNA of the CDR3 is TGTGCCAGCAGTTTCGGTCAGCACAATCAGCCCCAGCATTTT. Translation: CASSFGQHNQPQHF.

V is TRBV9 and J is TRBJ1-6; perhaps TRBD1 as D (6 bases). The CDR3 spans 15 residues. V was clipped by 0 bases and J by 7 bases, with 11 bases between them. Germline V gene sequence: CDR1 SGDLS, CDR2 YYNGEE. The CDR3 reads CASSVEWQGNSPLHF. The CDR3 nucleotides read TGTGCCAGCAGCGTAGAATGGCAGGGGAATTCACCCCTCCACTTT.

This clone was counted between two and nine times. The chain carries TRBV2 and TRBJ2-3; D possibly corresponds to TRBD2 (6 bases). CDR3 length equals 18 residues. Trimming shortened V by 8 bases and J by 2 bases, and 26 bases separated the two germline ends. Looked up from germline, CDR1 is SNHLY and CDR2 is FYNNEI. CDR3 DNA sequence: TGTGCCAGCCTTATCCAACTCGGCGGGGCCGCCAACACAGATACGCAGTATTTT. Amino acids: CASLIQLGGAANTDTQYF.

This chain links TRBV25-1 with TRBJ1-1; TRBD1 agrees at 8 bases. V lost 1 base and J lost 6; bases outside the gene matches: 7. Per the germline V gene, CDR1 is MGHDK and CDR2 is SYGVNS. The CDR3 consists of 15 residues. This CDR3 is CASSEFTGGVAEAFF. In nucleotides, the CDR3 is TGTGCCAGCAGTGAATTTACAGGGGGAGTAGCTGAAGCTTTCTTT.

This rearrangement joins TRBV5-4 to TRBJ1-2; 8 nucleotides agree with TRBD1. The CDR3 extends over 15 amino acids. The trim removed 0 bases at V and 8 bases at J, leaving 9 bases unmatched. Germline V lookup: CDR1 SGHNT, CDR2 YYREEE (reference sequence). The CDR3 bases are TGTGCCAGCAGCTTGGCGGGACAGGTGTACGAGGGCTACACCTTC. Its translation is CASSLAGQVYEGYTF.

The DNA of the CDR3 is TGTGCCAGCAGGGGTGCCCCAACCCTCGTCTACGAGCAGTACTTC. It codes for CASRGAPTLVYEQYF. The V and J genes are TRBV27 and TRBJ2-7, with no clear D. Per germline, CDR1 MNHEY and CDR2 SMNVEV (reference sequence). Trimming left V 6 bases short and J 3 bases short, with 18 bases between. CDR3 length: 15 amino acids.

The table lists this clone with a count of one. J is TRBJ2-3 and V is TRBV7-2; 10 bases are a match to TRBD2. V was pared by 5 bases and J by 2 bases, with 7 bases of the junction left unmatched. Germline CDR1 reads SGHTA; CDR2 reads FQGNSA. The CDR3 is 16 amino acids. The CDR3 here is CASSPGLAADTDTQYF. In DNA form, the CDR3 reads TGTGCCAGCAGCCCAGGACTAGCGGCGGACACAGATACGCAGTATTTT.

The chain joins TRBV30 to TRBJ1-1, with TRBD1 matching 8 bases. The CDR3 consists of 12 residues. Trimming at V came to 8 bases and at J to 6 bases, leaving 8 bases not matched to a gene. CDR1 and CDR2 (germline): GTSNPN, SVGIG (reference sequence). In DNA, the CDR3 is TGTGCCGGAGACAGGGGAAGCGCTGAAGCTTTCTTT. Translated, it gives CAGDRGSAEAFF.

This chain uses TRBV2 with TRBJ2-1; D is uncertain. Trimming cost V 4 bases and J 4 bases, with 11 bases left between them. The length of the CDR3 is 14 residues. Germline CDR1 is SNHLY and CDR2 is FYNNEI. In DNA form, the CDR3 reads TGTGCCAGCAGTGTTCGTGTCTCATACAATGAGCAGTTCTTC. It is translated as CASSVRVSYNEQFF.